The 19 T cell receptor beta chains below were found in one sample sequenced in a study of blood T cells in healthy people across ages. A J-beta primer mix and a sample-barcoded 5' primer were used in a second PCR of roughly 6 to 11 cycles. TCRdb re-analysed the 5' RACE reads in MiXCR, keeping a single row per CDR3 protein. Of 980,000 or so distinct CDR3 sequences in the sample, approximately 49% were seen once. The sample consisted of blood. Receptors were obtained from a man aged 30 to 45 in good health.

This clonotype was counted ten times or more. The rearrangement joins TRBV7-2 to TRBJ1-2; 10 bases are a match to TRBD1. The CDR3 length is 14 residues. The junction had 5 bases not matched to a gene; V was cut back by 5 bases and J by 5 bases. The V gene's germline CDR1 is SGHTA and CDR2 FQGNSA. CDR3 sequence (DNA): TGTGCCAGCAGCCCCGGGACAGGGGCATATGGCTACACCTTC. The encoded protein is CASSPGTGAYGYTF.

This clonotype was counted a few times. The V call is TRBV20-1, the J call TRBJ2-5; D ambiguous. Between the trimmed V and J ends, which lost 8 bases and 5 bases, there was a span of 18 bases. This CDR3 region has 13 residues. Germline values: CDR1 DFQATT, CDR2 SNEGSKA (reference sequence). CDR3 protein: CSPDGHSRETQYF. In nucleotides, the CDR3 is TGCAGTCCGGACGGTCACAGTAGGGAGACCCAGTACTTC.

The chain is built from TRBV19 and TRBJ2-1; D unresolved. Looked up from germline, CDR1 is LNHDA and CDR2 is SQIVND (reference sequence). The CDR3 length is 12 residues. The ends were cut back, 7 bases at V and 9 bases at J, with 13 bases in the middle. The CDR3 loop is CASINPPAEQFF. CDR3 coding DNA: TGTGCCAGTATCAACCCCCCGGCTGAGCAGTTCTTC. Full variable domain (outside the CDR3, taken from reference TRBV19 and TRBJ2-1): DGGITQSPKYLFRKEGQNVTLSCEQNLNHDAMYWYRQDPGQGLRLIYYSQIVNDFQKGDIAEGYSVSREKKESFPLTVTSAQKNPTAFYLCASINPPAEQFFGPGTRLTVL.

This clonotype came up a few times. CDR3 in amino acids: CASSQDAGGYNEQFF. CDR3 in DNA: TGCGCCAGCAGCCAAGATGCGGGGGGCTACAATGAGCAGTTCTTC. The V call is TRBV4-1, the J call TRBJ2-1, with 8 bases that match TRBD2. Germline trimming cut 0 bases from V and 3 bases from J; bases unmatched to any gene: 1. Germline V gives CDR1 MGHRA, CDR2 YSYEKL. This CDR3 contains 15 residues.

J is TRBJ1-5 and V is TRBV2, with 10 bases that match TRBD1. The CDR3 is 15 residues long. V lost 6 bases to trimming and J lost 2 bases; unmatched junction nucleotides: 4. Germline CDR1 reads SNHLY; CDR2 reads FYNNEI. CDR3: CASRAGTGGNQPQHF. As DNA, the CDR3 is TGTGCCAGCAGAGCCGGGACAGGGGGCAATCAGCCCCAGCATTTT.

CDR3 sequence reads: CASSLLSRMRVTEAFF. CDR3 coding DNA: TGTGCCAGCAGTCTCCTCTCCCGGATGAGGGTCACTGAAGCTTTCTTT. The rearrangement uses TRBV28 and TRBJ1-1; D uncertain. Trimming removed 5 bases from V and 4 bases from J, with 20 bases in between. There are 16 residues in the CDR3. Germline CDR1 is MDHEN and CDR2 is SYDVKM.

The chain employs TRBV12-3 or TRBV12-4 and TRBJ2-7; TRBD2 is a possible D gene (6 bases). This CDR3 spans 14 amino acids. Trimming pared 6 bases from V and 4 bases from J, leaving 16 bases between. The CDR3 DNA follows: TGTGCCAGCAGACCTGCCGGGGGACCATACGAGCAGTACTTC. Amino acid sequence: CASRPAGGPYEQYF.

The rearrangement joins TRBV7-9 to TRBJ2-3; D might be TRBD2 (5 bases). Germline CDR1 is SEHNR and CDR2 is FQNEAQ (reference sequence). This CDR3 comprises 14 residues. V was cut by 7 bases and J by 5 bases, with 16 bases left in between. The DNA of the CDR3 is TGTGCCAGCAACTCCAGCGGTCTCGGAGATACGCAGTATTTT. Amino acid sequence: CASNSSGLGDTQYF.

The V gene is TRBV7-9, the J gene TRBJ2-7; 8 bases fit TRBD1. Germline CDR1 and CDR2: SEHNR and FQNEAQ (reference sequence). The trim removed 1 base at V and 2 bases at J, leaving 10 bases unmatched. The CDR3 consists of 17 residues. The CDR3 region has the DNA TGTGCCAGCAGCTTAGACCACCTTCGGGACAGGCCCTACGAGCAGTACTTC. Protein product: CASSLDHLRDRPYEQYF.

The chain recombines TRBV28 with TRBJ2-1; 9 bases align to TRBD1. Trimming removed 7 bases from V and 2 bases from J; junction bases left unmatched: 6. Germline-derived CDR1 and CDR2 are MDHEN and SYDVKM. The CDR3 runs 15 residues. CDR3 amino acids: CASTLTGGTYNEQFF. The CDR3 nucleotides read TGTGCCAGCACCCTGACAGGGGGTACCTACAATGAGCAGTTCTTC.

The table lists this clonotype with a few counts. The rearrangement uses TRBV7-9 and TRBJ2-7; no clear D gene. V was cut by 5 bases and J by 6 bases, with 14 bases left in between. The germline CDR1 and CDR2 sequences are SEHNR and FQNEAQ (reference sequence). The CDR3 spans 13 residues. CDR3 nucleotide sequence: TGTGCCAGCAGCCCCCCCGGTGGCCGCGAGCAGTACTTC. This gives the protein CASSPPGGREQYF.

The V and J genes are TRBV20-1 and TRBJ2-7, with 7 bases identical to TRBD2. The CDR3 is 15 residues long. V lost 4 bases to trimming and J lost 6 bases; unmatched junction nucleotides: 15. CDR1 is DFQATT, CDR2 SNEGSKA, per germline (reference sequence). DNA of the CDR3: TGCAGTGCTAATCCCGTGGGGCGGGGGAAACTCGAGCAGTACTTC. Translated, it gives CSANPVGRGKLEQYF.

This clonotype occurred many times. This chain uses TRBV10-2 with TRBJ1-2, with TRBD1 as a possible D gene (6 bases). CDR3 length equals 14 residues. Trimming shortened V by 2 bases and J by 8 bases, and 15 bases separated the two germline ends. Per germline, CDR1 WSHSY and CDR2 SAAADI. CDR3 region: CASSEGGPTAGYTF. CDR3 bases: TGCGCCAGCAGTGAGGGGGGGCCCACTGCCGGCTACACCTTC.

This clonotype was seen more than once but under ten times. The chain couples TRBV6-5 to TRBJ1-2; TRBD1 aligns across 9 bases. Trimming took 2 bases from V and 4 from J; bases not matched to a gene: 8. CDR1 and CDR2 from the germline V gene are MNHEY and SVGAGI. The CDR3 length is 16 residues. CDR3 sequence (DNA): TGTGCCAGCAGTTACGACACAGGGGGCGCTGGCTATGGCTACACCTTC. Protein sequence: CASSYDTGGAGYGYTF.

This sequence joins TRBV14 and TRBJ1-4; D ambiguous. Trimming left V 0 bases short and J 2 bases short, with 7 bases between. The CDR3 runs to 15 residues. Germline V CDR1 and CDR2: SGHDN, FVKESK. CDR3 amino acids: CASSQERRTNEKLFF. The CDR3, as DNA: TGTGCCAGCAGCCAAGAAAGACGGACTAATGAAAAACTGTTTTTT.

The chain joins TRBV7-2 to TRBJ2-6; D remains unclear. The CDR3 has 13 amino acids. Per the germline V gene, CDR1 is SGHTA and CDR2 is FQGNSA. The V end lost 7 bases, the J end lost 1 base, and 5 bases lay between the germline ends. CDR3 protein: CASKLSGANVLTF. CDR3 DNA sequence: TGTGCCAGCAAGTTGTCTGGGGCCAACGTCCTGACTTTC.

The rearrangement joins TRBV3-1 to TRBJ2-7, with TRBD2 matching 8 bases. V lost 2 bases, J lost 5 bases, and 5 bases stayed unmatched. The germline V gene encodes CDR1 LGHDT and CDR2 YNNKEL (reference sequence). The CDR3 contains 14 residues. The CDR3 nucleotides are TGTGCCAGCAGCCAATTTAGCGGGGCACACGAGCAGTACTTC. Protein sequence: CASSQFSGAHEQYF.

This clonotype was detected only a few times. The chain employs TRBV6-5 and TRBJ2-5; 9 bases align to TRBD1. The CDR3 is made up of 13 amino acids. CDR1 and CDR2 (germline): MNHEY, SVGAGI. The J segment lost 4 bases and the V segment lost 6 bases, leaving 3 bases of the junction unmatched. CDR3 in DNA: TGTGCCAGCAGGACACAGGGGGCAGAGACCCAGTACTTC. As protein: CASRTQGAETQYF.

This clonotype appeared a single time. V usage is TRBV18 and J usage is TRBJ2-1; no firm D call. The J call may be wrong; the DNA end is better matched by TRBJ2-7. The CDR3 covers 13 residues. CDR1 and CDR2 from the germline V gene are KGHSH and LQKENI. In DNA form, the CDR3 reads TGTGCCAGCTCACCGATAGGTTCCGGCGAGCAGTACTTC. Residues: CASSPIGSGEQYF.